Detailed here is one T cell receptor (beta chain). This sample stems from a study of shared clonotypes between healthy human individuals. Naive CD8 isolation took CD45RO-negative cells positively selected for CCR7 and excluded terminally differentiated effector memory CD45RA+ cells. Generated by immunoSEQ multiplex PCR, the TCRdb table keeps only in-frame clones and is missing some. The profile shows about 2,100,000 clones, 90% to 95% of them singletons. This CDR3 has 15 amino acids. In germline, CDR1 is WSHSY, CDR2 SAAADI. Losses at the gene ends were 6 bases for V and 3 bases for J; bases not matched to a gene: 10.

The sequence derives from a man aged 18 to 29 in good health. Some clones in this sample may be carry-over from other donors' samples. The genes are TRBV10-2 and TRBJ2-7; 8 bases are shared with TRBD1. Input material: naive CD8+ T cells from PBMCs. This CDR3 is CASRPGTGPLYEQYF. CDR3 bases: TGCGCCAGCAGACCCGGGACAGGCCCCCTCTACGAGCAGTACTTC.